The clone carrying this T cell receptor beta chain showed up just once. These data originate in a study of blood T cell repertoires in COVID-19. The protocol was immunoSEQ multiplex PCR, while the TCRdb copy is restricted to in-frame clones and leaves out a portion. The sample lists almost 200,000 clones, more than 80% seen once, with approximately 8% in the top ten. Germline V gene sequence: CDR1 SNHLY, CDR2 FYNNEI. CDR3 length: 11 amino acids. The germline V and J ends were trimmed by 9 bases and 5 bases, with 8 bases remaining between them. This chain links TRBV2 with TRBJ2-1; D gene ambiguous. Sequencing used PBMCs or T cells enriched from blood (not recorded which). The origin of this receptor is a young woman who had recovered from COVID-19. CDR3 bases: TGTGCCAGTGGGCCTCACAATGAGCAGTTCTTC. Its protein product is CASGPHNEQFF.